This T cell receptor beta chain came from a study of T cell repertoires in ileal Crohn's disease. The overall study: All patients had surgery for stricturing (about 60%) or penetrating (around 39%) disease. About half of patients got postoperative therapy: approximately 12 thiopurines, 18 anti-TNF. General study points: Clonal expansions were more frequent in active smokers than non-smokers at surgery.

TCRB immunosequencing input was approximately 510 nanograms of biopsy DNA per sample. Sequencing used immunoSEQ multiplex PCR; TCRdb keeps in-frame clones, though not all of them. This sample has roughly 15,000 clones, with around 60% found just once. For this clone: Its antigen is undetermined.

CDR3 size: 15 residues. Trimming removed 6 bases at V and 1 base at J, with 12 bases between. CDR1 MNHNS and CDR2 SASEGT come from the germline V gene. The chain recombines TRBV6-1 with TRBJ1-4, with D possibly being TRBD1 (5 bases). This clonotype was sampled from an adult with Crohn's disease. Material: ileal tissue. CDR3 sequence (DNA): TGTGCCAGCAGCCTTCAGGGATTAACTAATGAAAAACTGTTTTTT. Translated: CASSLQGLTNEKLFF.